One sample yielded the 16 T cell receptor beta chains listed below, sequenced in a study of tumor-infiltrating lymphocytes in primary liver carcinoma. Unsorted whole blood yielded blood RNA, and germline DNA was extracted as well. With a constant-region primer, TCR beta cDNA was made from approximately 500 ng of total RNA. Slightly modified ARM-PCR served as the procedure for the TCR beta libraries. These libraries came from three rounds of nested multiplex PCR. The opening two PCR rounds, around 10 cycles each, paired TRBV1-TRBV30 forward primers with a C-beta reverse primer. TCRdb independently ran MiXCR on the multiplex PCR reads; one entry per CDR3 protein. The sample records around 170,000 distinct CDR3 sequences, around 60% being singletons. Sequencing used peripheral blood. The origin of the receptors is a man in his forties or fifties with primary liver carcinoma and hepatitis B virus infection.

For this clonotype: A much larger clone sits a single nucleotide away, making a read error possible. The chain has TRBV11-2 and TRBJ1-2, with a weak D call TRBD1 (5 bases). The V end lost 5 bases, the J end lost 7 bases, and 11 bases lay between the germline ends. The CDR3 covers 12 residues. The germline gives CDR1 SGHAT, CDR2 FQNNGV. The CDR3 region is CASSPSGTGYTF. CDR3 bases: TGTGCCAGCAGCCCCTCGGGGACTGGCTACACCTTC.

This clonotype was detected many times. The chain recombines TRBV11-3 with TRBJ2-7; D not certain. This CDR3 has 14 amino acids. The V and J ends lost 4 bases and 5 bases respectively, with 15 bases between them. The germline CDR1 and CDR2 sequences are SGHNT and YENEEA. CDR3 in amino acids: CASSSDPEANEQYF. The CDR3 bases are TGTGCCAGCAGCTCTGACCCAGAAGCTAACGAGCAGTACTTC. The full variable domain, its missing parts supplied by reference TRBV11-3 and TRBJ2-7, is EAGVVQSPRYKIIEKKQPVAFWCNPISGHNTLYWYLQNLGQGPELLIRYENEEAVDDSQLPKDRFSAERLKGVDSTLKIQPAELGDSAVYLCASSSDPEANEQYFGPGTRLTVT.

Turning to this clonotype: A clone one base away is much larger, so this may be a read error. The chain recombines TRBV29-1 with TRBJ2-1; D not certain. CDR1 and CDR2 (germline): SQVTM, ANQGSEA. The CDR3 length is 12 residues. CDR3 residues: CSVGSYYSEQFF. CDR3 coding DNA: TGCAGCGTTGGGTCCTACTACAGTGAGCAGTTCTTC.

This clonotype was seen a few times. The chain couples TRBV28 to TRBJ1-2, with D possibly being TRBD1 (6 bases). CDR3 length: 14 residues. The germline V gene has CDR1 MDHEN and CDR2 SYDVKM. V lost 3 bases to trimming and J lost 2 bases, with 10 bases between them. Here the CDR3 reads CASSFSDRNYGYTF. The CDR3 DNA sequence: TGTGCCAGCAGTTTCTCGGACAGAAACTATGGCTACACCTTC.

About this clonotype: The junction shows a germline mismatch at one end, possibly a read error. The J gene is TRBJ2-2, the V gene TRBV11-1, with D perhaps TRBD2 (5 bases). CDR3 length: 15 residues. Germline V lookup: CDR1 SGHAT, CDR2 FQDESV (reference sequence). Written as DNA, the CDR3 is TGTGCCAGCAGCTCGGTGGCTCTAGGGTTCGGGGAGCTGTTCTTT. Translation gives CASSSVALGFGELFF.

This clonotype showed up just once. This chain connects TRBV10-3 to TRBJ1-1; D call uncertain. CDR3 length: 11 amino acids. The ends were cut back, 9 bases at V and 1 base at J, with 6 bases in the middle. The V gene's germline CDR1 is ENHRY and CDR2 SYGVKD. CDR3 sequence reads: CAMSSNTEAFF. The CDR3 DNA follows: TGTGCCATGTCCTCGAACACTGAAGCTTTCTTT.

This clonotype was seen at least ten times. The gene calls are TRBV11-2 and TRBJ2-5, with D tentatively TRBD1 (6 bases). This CDR3 is built from 15 residues. V lost 1 base and J 5 bases, leaving 14 bases between the germline ends. Germline values: CDR1 SGHAT, CDR2 FQNNGV. The CDR3, as DNA: TGTGCCAGCAGCTTAGCGCGACAGGACTCGGAGACCCAGTACTTC. Its translation: CASSLARQDSETQYF.

This sequence joins TRBV9 and TRBJ1-1; 7 bases map to TRBD1. The germline gives CDR1 SGDLS, CDR2 YYNGEE. V was pared by 3 bases and J by 4 bases, with 6 bases of the junction left unmatched. The CDR3 spans 14 residues. This chain's CDR3 is CASSGTGASTEAFF. DNA for the CDR3: TGTGCCAGCAGCGGAACAGGGGCGAGCACTGAAGCTTTCTTT.

In its sample, this clonotype was seen a few times. The rearrangement links TRBV12-3 or TRBV12-4 to TRBJ2-2, with 7 bases fitting TRBD1. The trim removed 9 bases at V and 1 base at J, leaving 5 bases unmatched. This CDR3 comprises 14 residues. In DNA, the CDR3 is TGTGCCAGTCGGGACAGACTGAACACCGGGGAGCTGTTTTTT. Translating it yields CASRDRLNTGELFF.

Concerning this clonotype itself: A single base separates this from a much larger clone, so it may be a read error. This chain connects TRBV29-1 to TRBJ2-3; 7 bases agree with TRBD1. Germline CDR1 reads SQVTM; CDR2 reads ANQGSEA. The CDR3 extends over 14 amino acids. Trimming cost V 4 bases and J 6 bases; bases outside gene matches: 10. Written as DNA, the CDR3 is TGCAGCGTTGGCCAAGGGGGCTGTAGGGATACGCAGTATTTT. Translating gives CSVGQGGCRDTQYF.

This clonotype was seen a handful of times. The chain uses TRBV28 and TRBJ2-7; D gene uncertain. In germline, CDR1 is MDHEN, CDR2 SYDVKM. CDR3 length: 12 residues. The ends were cut back, 6 bases at V and 7 bases at J, with 13 bases in the middle. CDR3 in DNA: TGTGCCAGCAGAGACTCCTTCGGGGAGCAGTACTTC. This encodes CASRDSFGEQYF. The whole variable domain, remainder taken from reference TRBV28 and TRBJ2-7, is DVKVTQSSRYLVKRTGEKVFLECVQDMDHENMFWYRQDPGLGLRLIYFSYDVKMKEKGDIPEGYSVSREKKERFSLILESASTNQTSMYLCASRDSFGEQYFGPGTRLTVT.

About this clonotype: The junction differs from germline at one of its ends, possibly a read error. The gene calls are TRBV11-2 and TRBJ2-1; 8 bases line up with TRBD2. Germline V gives CDR1 SGHAT, CDR2 FQNNGV. This CDR3 region has 14 residues. This CDR3 reads CDSSQTSVYNKQFF. In nucleotides, the CDR3 is TGTGACAGCAGCCAGACTAGCGTGTACAATAAGCAGTTCTTC.

To note about this clonotype: One end of the junction does not line up with germline, which may come from a read error. The V call is TRBV12-3 or TRBV12-4, the J call TRBJ2-2; 8 nucleotides align to TRBD1. The CDR3 covers 16 residues. The CDR3, as DNA: TGTGCCAGCATCCCGGGACAGGATAAGGAGACCGGAGAGCTGTTTTTT. It is translated as CASIPGQDKETGELFF.

This clonotype appeared a single time. A read error may explain this, as a much larger clone is one base away. This chain uses TRBV10-3 with TRBJ2-5, with D perhaps given as TRBD1 or TRBD2 (5 bases each). From germline, CDR1 is ENHRY and CDR2 SYGVKD. Trimming left V 3 bases short and J 2 bases short, with 7 bases between. This CDR3 region has 13 residues. The CDR3 reads CAISEWGQETQYF. In DNA, the CDR3 is TGTGCCATCAGTGAATGGGGGCAAGAGACCCAGTACTTC.

The rearrangement uses TRBV7-9 and TRBJ2-7; TRBD2 might be the D (6 bases). The V gene's germline CDR1 is SEHNR and CDR2 FQNEAQ (reference sequence). The CDR3 is 15 residues long. V lost 5 bases and J 1 base, leaving 15 bases between the germline ends. CDR3 loop: CASSRGDGESYEQYF. The CDR3 bases are TGTGCCAGCAGCCGCGGGGACGGAGAATCCTACGAGCAGTACTTC.

This clonotype has just a few counts. The J gene is TRBJ2-1, the V gene TRBV4-2; a possible D gene is TRBD2 (6 bases). Between the trimmed V and J ends, which lost 5 bases and 8 bases, there was a span of 19 bases. The CDR3 spans 15 residues. Per the germline V gene, CDR1 is LGHNA and CDR2 is YNFKEQ. CDR3 DNA: TGTGCCAGCAGCGAGGGATTCGGGAGTAGAGATGAGCAGTTCTTC. As protein: CASSEGFGSRDEQFF.